Listed below are T cell receptor beta chains from one sample, sequenced in a study of T cells in Graves' hyperthyroidism and ophthalmopathy. Each CDR3 protein is one row after TCRdb ran MiXCR on the multiplex PCR reads. This sample has some 490,000 distinct CDR3 sequences, with around a fifth found just once. The sample was blood. Source of these receptors: a woman aged 65 to 85 with Graves' ophthalmopathy. CDR3s include the opening cysteine and the closing phenylalanine or tryptophan. The D gene is left open where the match is weak. Clone size is shown for a subset of rows, as once, few, many or a class of expanded clone.

CDR3 protein: CASSRGGFYEQYF; CDR3 DNA: TGTGCCAGCTCCCGCGGCGGATTTTACGAGCAGTACTTC; clone size: -; D gene: -; J gene: TRBJ2-7; V gene: TRBV18
CDR3 protein: CASSEFPGGTEAFF; CDR3 DNA: TGCGCCAGCAGCGAGTTTCCAGGGGGCACTGAAGCTTTCTTT; clone size: -; D gene: TRBD1; J gene: TRBJ1-1; V gene: TRBV5-1
CDR3 protein: CASSEVTVFNEKLFF; CDR3 DNA: TGTGCCAGCAGTGAAGTGACGGTTTTTAATGAAAAACTGTTTTTT; clone size: -; D gene: -; J gene: TRBJ1-4; V gene: TRBV6-1
CDR3 protein: CASSHASSGTQYF; CDR3 DNA: TGTGCCAGCAGTCACGCATCGTCCGGGACCCAGTACTTC; clone size: few; D gene: -; J gene: TRBJ2-5; V gene: TRBV27
CDR3 protein: CASSQDRAEDNEQFF; CDR3 DNA: TGCGCCAGCAGCCAAGACAGAGCGGAAGACAATGAGCAGTTCTTC; clone size: -; D gene: -; J gene: TRBJ2-1; V gene: TRBV4-1
CDR3 protein: CASTLRQGTGELFF; CDR3 DNA: TGTGCCAGTACCTTAAGACAGGGGACCGGGGAGCTGTTTTTT; clone size: -; D gene: TRBD1; J gene: TRBJ2-2; V gene: TRBV19
CDR3 protein: CASSQGTGLAGEDTQYF; CDR3 DNA: TGCGCCAGCAGCCAAGGTACCGGGCTGGCGGGAGAGGATACGCAGTATTTT; clone size: -; D gene: TRBD2; J gene: TRBJ2-3; V gene: TRBV4-1
CDR3 protein: CASRRGPYNEQFF; CDR3 DNA: TGTGCCAGCAGGCGGGGACCCTACAATGAGCAGTTCTTC; clone size: few; D gene: -; J gene: TRBJ2-1; V gene: TRBV27
CDR3 protein: CASSFQQGLDQPQHF; CDR3 DNA: TGTGCCAGCAGTTTTCAGCAGGGCTTGGATCAGCCCCAGCATTTT; clone size: few; D gene: -; J gene: TRBJ1-5; V gene: TRBV12-3/TRBV12-4
CDR3 protein: CASRQGGNEQYF; CDR3 DNA: TGTGCCAGCAGACAGGGCGGAAACGAGCAGTACTTC; clone size: -; D gene: -; J gene: TRBJ2-7; V gene: TRBV6-1
CDR3 protein: CASSFGQGYQPQHF; CDR3 DNA: TGTGCCAGCAGTTTCGGACAGGGTTATCAGCCCCAGCATTTT; clone size: -; D gene: TRBD1; J gene: TRBJ1-5; V gene: TRBV27
CDR3 protein: CAITRGGAPNYGYTF; CDR3 DNA: TGTGCCATCACCAGGGGGGGGGCTCCAAACTATGGCTACACCTTC; clone size: -; D gene: TRBD1; J gene: TRBJ1-2; V gene: TRBV10-3
CDR3 protein: CASSPGGPEAFF; CDR3 DNA: TGTGCCAGCTCACCGGGGGGCCCTGAAGCTTTCTTT; clone size: many; D gene: -; J gene: TRBJ1-1; V gene: TRBV18
CDR3 protein: CASRDRDNSPLHF; CDR3 DNA: TGTGCCAGCCGGGACAGGGATAATTCACCCCTCCACTTT; clone size: -; D gene: TRBD1; J gene: TRBJ1-6; V gene: TRBV2
CDR3 protein: CASYHVGGLGDEQFF; CDR3 DNA: TGTGCCAGCTATCACGTAGGGGGCCTCGGGGATGAGCAGTTCTTC; clone size: -; D gene: TRBD1; J gene: TRBJ2-1; V gene: TRBV27
CDR3 protein: CSARGTGGHGYTF; CDR3 DNA: TGCAGTGCTAGAGGGACAGGGGGCCATGGCTACACCTTC; clone size: few; D gene: TRBD1; J gene: TRBJ1-2; V gene: TRBV20-1